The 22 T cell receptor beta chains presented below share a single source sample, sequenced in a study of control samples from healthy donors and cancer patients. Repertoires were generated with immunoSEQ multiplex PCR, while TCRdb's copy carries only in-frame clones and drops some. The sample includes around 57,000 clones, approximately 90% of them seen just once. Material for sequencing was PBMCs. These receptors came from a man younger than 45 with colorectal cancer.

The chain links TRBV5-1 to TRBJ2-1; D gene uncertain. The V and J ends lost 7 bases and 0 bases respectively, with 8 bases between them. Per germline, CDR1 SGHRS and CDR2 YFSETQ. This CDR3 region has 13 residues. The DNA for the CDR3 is TGCGCCAGCCGGCCGAGCTCCTACAATGAGCAGTTCTTC. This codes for CASRPSSYNEQFF.

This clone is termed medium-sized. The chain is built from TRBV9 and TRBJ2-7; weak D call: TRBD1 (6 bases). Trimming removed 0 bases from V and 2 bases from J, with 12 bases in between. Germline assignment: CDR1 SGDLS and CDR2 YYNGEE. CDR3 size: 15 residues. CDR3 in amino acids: CASSVDREKAYEQYV. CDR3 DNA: TGTGCCAGCAGCGTAGACAGGGAAAAGGCCTACGAGCAGTACGTC.

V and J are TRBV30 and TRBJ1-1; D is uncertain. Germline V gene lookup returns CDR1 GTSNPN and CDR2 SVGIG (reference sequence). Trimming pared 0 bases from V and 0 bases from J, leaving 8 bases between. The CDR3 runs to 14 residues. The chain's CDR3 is CAWSVGRMNTEAFF. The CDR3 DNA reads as TGTGCCTGGAGTGTAGGCAGGATGAACACTGAAGCTTTCTTT.

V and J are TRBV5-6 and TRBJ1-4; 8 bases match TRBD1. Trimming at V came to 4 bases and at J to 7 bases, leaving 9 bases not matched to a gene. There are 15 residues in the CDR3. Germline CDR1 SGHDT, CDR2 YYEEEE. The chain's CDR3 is CASSRTGTGGEKLFF. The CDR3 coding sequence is TGTGCCAGCAGCAGAACCGGGACAGGAGGTGAAAAACTGTTTTTT.

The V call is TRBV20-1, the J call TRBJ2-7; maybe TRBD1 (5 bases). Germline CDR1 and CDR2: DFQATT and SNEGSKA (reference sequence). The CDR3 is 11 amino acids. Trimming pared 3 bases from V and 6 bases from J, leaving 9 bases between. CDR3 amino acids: CSASWGGEQYF. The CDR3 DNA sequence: TGCAGTGCTAGTTGGGGCGGCGAGCAGTACTTC.

The CDR3 DNA reads TGTGCCAGCAGCTTTTCGGACGGGGAGCTGTTTTTT. This sequence encodes CASSFSDGELFF. This chain connects TRBV7-9 to TRBJ2-2; D remains ambiguous. The V end was cut by 3 bases, the J end by 7 bases, with 6 bases between. Germline CDR1 SEHNR, CDR2 FQNEAQ (reference sequence). The CDR3 is 12 residues long.

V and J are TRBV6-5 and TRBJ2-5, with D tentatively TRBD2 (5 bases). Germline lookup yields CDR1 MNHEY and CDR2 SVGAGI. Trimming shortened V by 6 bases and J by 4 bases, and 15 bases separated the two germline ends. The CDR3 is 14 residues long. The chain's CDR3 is CASRFSGDGETQYF. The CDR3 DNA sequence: TGTGCCAGCAGATTTTCCGGGGATGGAGAGACCCAGTACTTC.

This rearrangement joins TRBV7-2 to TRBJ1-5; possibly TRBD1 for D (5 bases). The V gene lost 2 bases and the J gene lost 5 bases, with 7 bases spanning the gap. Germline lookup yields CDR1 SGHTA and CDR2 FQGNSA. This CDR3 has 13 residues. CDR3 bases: TGTGCCAGCAGCTTATGGGGCGATCAGCCCCAGCATTTT. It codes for CASSLWGDQPQHF.

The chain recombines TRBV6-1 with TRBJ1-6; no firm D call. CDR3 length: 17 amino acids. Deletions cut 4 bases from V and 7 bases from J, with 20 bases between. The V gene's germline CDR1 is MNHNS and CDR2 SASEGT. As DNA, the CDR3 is TGTGCCAGCAGTGGTCGGCGTGGTTGGCCGGGCAATTCACCCCTCCACTTT. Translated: CASSGRRGWPGNSPLHF.

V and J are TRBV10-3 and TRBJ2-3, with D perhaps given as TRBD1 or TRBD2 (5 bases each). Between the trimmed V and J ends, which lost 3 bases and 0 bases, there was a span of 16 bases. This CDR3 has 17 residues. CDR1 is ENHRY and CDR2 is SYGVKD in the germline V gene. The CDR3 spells CAISEGSGPASTDTQYF. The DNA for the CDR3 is TGTGCCATCAGTGAAGGATCGGGGCCCGCTAGCACAGATACGCAGTATTTT.

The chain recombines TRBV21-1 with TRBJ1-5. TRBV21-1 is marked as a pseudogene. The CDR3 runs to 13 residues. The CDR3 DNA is TGTGCCAGCAGCAAAGGGGGGGGACAGCCCCAGCATTTT. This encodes CASSKGGGQPQHF.

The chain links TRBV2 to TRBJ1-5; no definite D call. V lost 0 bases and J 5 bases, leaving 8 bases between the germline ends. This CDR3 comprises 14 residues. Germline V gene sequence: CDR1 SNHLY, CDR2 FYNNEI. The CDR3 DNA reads TGTGCCAGCAGTGAAGCCCAGAGGCATCAGCCCCAGCATTTT. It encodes CASSEAQRHQPQHF.

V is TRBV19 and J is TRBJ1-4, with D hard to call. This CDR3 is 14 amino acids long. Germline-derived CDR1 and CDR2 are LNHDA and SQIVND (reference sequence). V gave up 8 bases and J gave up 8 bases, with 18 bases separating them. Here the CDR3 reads CASRWRAAGEKLFF. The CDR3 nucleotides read TGTGCCAGTCGATGGCGGGCCGCCGGGGAAAAACTGTTTTTT.

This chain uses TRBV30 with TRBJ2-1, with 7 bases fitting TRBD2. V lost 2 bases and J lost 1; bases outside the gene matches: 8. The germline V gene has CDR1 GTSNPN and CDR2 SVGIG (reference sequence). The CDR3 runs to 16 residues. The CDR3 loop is CAWSPDAGESYNEQFF. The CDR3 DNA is TGTGCCTGGAGTCCCGATGCGGGGGAGTCCTACAATGAGCAGTTCTTC.

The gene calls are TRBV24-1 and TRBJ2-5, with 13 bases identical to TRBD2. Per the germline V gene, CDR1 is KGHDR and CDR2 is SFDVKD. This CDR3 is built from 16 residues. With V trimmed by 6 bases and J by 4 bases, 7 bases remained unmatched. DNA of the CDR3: TGTGCCACCAGTACCCTCACTAGCGGGGGGGCAGAGACCCAGTACTTC. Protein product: CATSTLTSGGAETQYF.

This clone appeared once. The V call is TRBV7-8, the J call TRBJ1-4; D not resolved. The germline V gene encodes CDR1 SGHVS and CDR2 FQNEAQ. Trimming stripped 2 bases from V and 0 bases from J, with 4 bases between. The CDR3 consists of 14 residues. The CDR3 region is CASSLSPTNEKLFF. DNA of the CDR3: TGTGCCAGCAGCTTAAGTCCAACTAATGAAAAACTGTTTTTT.

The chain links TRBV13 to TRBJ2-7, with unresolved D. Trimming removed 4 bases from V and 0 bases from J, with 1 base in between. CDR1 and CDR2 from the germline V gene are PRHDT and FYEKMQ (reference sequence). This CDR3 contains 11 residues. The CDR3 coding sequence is TGTGCCAGCAGCTCCTCCTACGAGCAGTACTTC. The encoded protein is CASSSSYEQYF.

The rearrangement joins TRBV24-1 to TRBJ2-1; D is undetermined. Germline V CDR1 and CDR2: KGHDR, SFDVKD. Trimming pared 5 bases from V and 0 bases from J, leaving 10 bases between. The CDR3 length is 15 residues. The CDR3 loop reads CATSARWSSYNEQFF. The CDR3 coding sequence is TGTGCCACCAGTGCTAGGTGGTCCTCCTACAATGAGCAGTTCTTC.

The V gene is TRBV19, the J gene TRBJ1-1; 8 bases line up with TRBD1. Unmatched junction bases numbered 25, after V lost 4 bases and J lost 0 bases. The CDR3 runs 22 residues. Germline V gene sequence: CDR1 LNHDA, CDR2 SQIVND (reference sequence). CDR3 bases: TGTGCCAGTAGTACCCTTGGCCGTTTCCGACAGGGGAGAAATAATGTGAACACTGAAGCTTTCTTT. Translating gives CASSTLGRFRQGRNNVNTEAFF.

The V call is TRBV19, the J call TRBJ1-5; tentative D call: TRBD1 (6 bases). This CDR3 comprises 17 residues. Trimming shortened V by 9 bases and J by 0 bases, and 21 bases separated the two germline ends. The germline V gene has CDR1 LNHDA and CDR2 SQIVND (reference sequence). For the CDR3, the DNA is TGTGCCAGCGCCGGGGGGGGCGCAGGGTATAGCAATCAGCCCCAGCATTTT. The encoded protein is CASAGGGAGYSNQPQHF.

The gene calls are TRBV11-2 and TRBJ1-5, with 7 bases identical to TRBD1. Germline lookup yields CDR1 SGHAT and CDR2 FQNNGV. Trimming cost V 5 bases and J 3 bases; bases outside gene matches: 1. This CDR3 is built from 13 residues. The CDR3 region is CASSRGLNQPQHF. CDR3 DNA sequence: TGTGCCAGCAGCAGGGGGCTCAATCAGCCCCAGCATTTT.

The CDR3 DNA is TGTGCCAGCAGCTTGGCAGGAATCGGACTGAACACTGAAGCTTTCTTT. Its protein is CASSLAGIGLNTEAFF. The rearrangement links TRBV5-4 to TRBJ1-1; no definite D call. The CDR3 is made up of 16 amino acids. Germline assignment: CDR1 SGHNT and CDR2 YYREEE (reference sequence). V was cut by 0 bases and J by 0 bases, with 12 bases left in between.